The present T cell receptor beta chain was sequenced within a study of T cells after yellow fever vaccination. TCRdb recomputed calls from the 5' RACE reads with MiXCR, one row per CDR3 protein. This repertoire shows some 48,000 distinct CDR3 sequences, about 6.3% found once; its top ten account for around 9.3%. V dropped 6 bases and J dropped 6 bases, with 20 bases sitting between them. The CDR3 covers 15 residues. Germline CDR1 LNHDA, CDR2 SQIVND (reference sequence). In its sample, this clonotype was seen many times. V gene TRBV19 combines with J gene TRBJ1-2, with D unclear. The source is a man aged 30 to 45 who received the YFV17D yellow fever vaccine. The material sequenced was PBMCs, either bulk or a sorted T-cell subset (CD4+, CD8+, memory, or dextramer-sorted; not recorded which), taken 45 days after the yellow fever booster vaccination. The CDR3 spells CASSAPKDVSDGYTF. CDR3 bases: TGTGCCAGTAGCGCCCCTAAAGATGTGTCGGATGGCTACACCTTC. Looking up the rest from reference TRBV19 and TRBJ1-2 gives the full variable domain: DGGITQSPKYLFRKEGQNVTLSCEQNLNHDAMYWYRQDPGQGLRLIYYSQIVNDFQKGDIAEGYSVSREKKESFPLTVTSAQKNPTAFYLCASSAPKDVSDGYTFGSGTRLTVV.